This T cell receptor beta chain was captured by sequencing in a study of blood T cell repertoires in COVID-19. On the study more broadly: Material from acute and convalescent COVID-19 was sourced from the United States, Italy and Spain. PBMCs, B-cell-depleted T cells, or T cells provided the cDNA or gDNA that made up the material.

Profiling relied on immunoSEQ multiplex PCR, and the TCRdb table lists in-frame clones only, not all of them. The repertoire consists of about 230,000 clones, with roughly 90% occurring once and the leading ten covering approximately 4.3%. Germline-derived CDR1 and CDR2 are SNHLY and FYNNEI. V lost 7 bases, J lost 4 bases, and 14 bases lay in between. The length of the CDR3 is 14 residues. V usage is TRBV2 and J usage is TRBJ2-1; the D is unclear. This receptor was identified in a woman in her twenties or thirties with acute COVID-19. Sequenced material: PBMCs or T cells enriched from blood (not recorded which). The CDR3 DNA sequence: TGTGCCAGCATTCGGAGTGAAATGTACAATGAGCAGTTCTTC. It is translated as CASIRSEMYNEQFF.